These T cell receptor beta chains were read from a single sample in a study of PD-1 and CTLA-4 blockade in melanoma. TCRdb's table, derived via immunoSEQ multiplex PCR, lists solely in-frame clones and lacks some. The data contain about 28,000 clones, about 89% of them singletons. The sequences come from CD8+ T cells from peripheral blood, collected before anti-PD-1 treatment. The receptor source for this set is a human donor with melanoma. Each CDR3 is given with its conserved first and last residue. D genes are given only for firm matches. Part of the rows lack a size; the others show once, few, many or a class for expanded clones.

>TRBD2|TRBV6-1|NA|TRBJ2-1
TGTGCCAGCAGTGAACTAGCGGGAGGAAATGAGCAGTTCTTC
CASSELAGGNEQFF
>NA|TRBV28|NA|TRBJ1-5
TGTGCCAGCAGTTTAAGGGGGATAGGACAGCCCCAGCATTTT
CASSLRGIGQPQHF
>TRBD2|TRBV11-2|once|TRBJ2-1
TGTGCCAGCAGCTTATCTCGGACTAGCGGGGGGGCCGGTGAGCAGTTCTTC
CASSLSRTSGGAGEQFF
>TRBD2|TRBV7-8|NA|TRBJ2-2
TGTGCCAGCAGCTTAGCGGCGGGAGGCACCGGGGAGCTGTTTTTT
CASSLAAGGTGELFF
>NA|TRBV11-3|NA|TRBJ1-1
TGTGCCAGCAGCTTACGACGGGGTTTGGGCAGTGGGGACACTGAAGCTTTCTTT
CASSLRRGLGSGDTEAFF
>NA|TRBV6-5|once|TRBJ2-2
TGTGCCAGCAACCATCCCGGAGGACCCGGGGAGCTGTTTTTT
CASNHPGGPGELFF
>NA|TRBV3-1/TRBV3-2|NA|TRBJ1-5
TGTGCCAGCAGCCAAGATAGGCATAGCAATCAGCCCCAGCATTTT
CASSQDRHSNQPQHF
>TRBD1|TRBV27|once|TRBJ2-5
TGTGCCAGCAGTCAAAGGGACAGACAAGAGACCCAGTACTTC
CASSQRDRQETQYF
>TRBD1|TRBV7-8|NA|TRBJ2-7
TGTGCCAGCAGCTCACCGGGACAGGGATCCTACGAGCAGTACTTC
CASSSPGQGSYEQYF
>NA|TRBV11-2|NA|TRBJ2-3
TGTGCCAGCAGCTTCGCTGATGATCCCACAGATACGCAGTATTTT
CASSFADDPTDTQYF
>TRBD2|TRBV19|NA|TRBJ2-1
TGTGCCAGTAGTATCGAAGCGGGGTTTTACAATGAGCAGTTCTTC
CASSIEAGFYNEQFF
>NA|TRBV7-6|once|TRBJ2-3
TGTGCCAGCAGCCTCAGACAAACTGGCACAGATACGCAGTATTTT
CASSLRQTGTDTQYF
>NA|TRBV19|NA|TRBJ2-2
TGTGCCAGTAGTATAGTCCAGGGGAGTTCTGGGGAGCTGTTTTTT
CASSIVQGSSGELFF
>TRBD1|TRBV27|once|TRBJ1-2
TGTGCCAGCAGTGCGGGGGGACAGAAGAATGGCTACACCTTC
CASSAGGQKNGYTF
>NA|TRBV30|NA|TRBJ1-2
TGTGCCTGGAGTCCCCCAGTGGGCTACACCTTC
CAWSPPVGYTF
>NA|TRBV5-5|NA|TRBJ2-5
TGTGCCAGCAGCCCCGGTCCCGAAGAGACCCAGTACTTC
CASSPGPEETQYF
>TRBD2|TRBV29-1|NA|TRBJ2-7
TGCAGCGCAGAAGCCGGGACTAGCGGATACGAGCAGTACTTC
CSAEAGTSGYEQYF
>NA|TRBV19|NA|TRBJ2-7
TGTGCCAGCTCTCCCGGACACCAGTTAGAGCAGTACTTC
CASSPGHQLEQYF
>TRBD1|TRBV19|NA|TRBJ2-7
TGTGCCAGTAGCCACAGGACAGGGGGCATATACGAGCAGTACTTC
CASSHRTGGIYEQYF
>NA|TRBV19|NA|TRBJ1-1
TGTGCCAGTAGTATGAAGGATACGGGGAACACTGAAGCTTTCTTT
CASSMKDTGNTEAFF
>NA|TRBV10-3|NA|TRBJ1-1
TGTGCCATTTCGACCACTCTGGGGGAAGCGGGCACTGAAGCTTTCTTT
CAISTTLGEAGTEAFF
>TRBD1|TRBV18|once|TRBJ2-6
TGTGCCAGCTCAGTATGGACAGGAGCTGACAACGTCCTGACTTTC
CASSVWTGADNVLTF
>NA|TRBV28|NA|TRBJ2-1
TGTGCCAGCAGTTTTTCGGCGTTCTACAATGAGCAGTTCTTC
CASSFSAFYNEQFF
>TRBD1|TRBV19|NA|TRBJ1-2
TGTGCCAGTAGAAGGGACAGGAGCCACTATGGCTACACCTTC
CASRRDRSHYGYTF
>NA|TRBV29-1|NA|TRBJ2-7
TGCAGCGTTGTGGCCGAGGGAACCTACGAGCAGTACTTC
CSVVAEGTYEQYF
>NA|TRBV5-6|NA|TRBJ2-4
TGTGCCAGCAACGCAGGGGAAGTGGCCAAAAACATTCAGTACTTC
CASNAGEVAKNIQYF
>NA|TRBV9|few|TRBJ1-6
TGTGCCAGCAGCGCCCTCTCAGGGAATTCACCCCTCCACTTT
CASSALSGNSPLHF
>NA|TRBV6-1|once|TRBJ1-3
TGTGCCAGCAGTGATTGGTTTAGGCAGGGATACTCTGGAAACACCATATATTTT
CASSDWFRQGYSGNTIYF
>NA|TRBV30|NA|TRBJ2-4
TGTGCCTGGACCTTGGAAGACAGGGCCAAAAACATTCAGTACTTC
CAWTLEDRAKNIQYF
>TRBD1|TRBV15|NA|TRBJ2-7
TGTGCCACCAGCCAACAGGGGGTCTACGAGCAGTACTTC
CATSQQGVYEQYF
>NA|TRBV25-1|NA|TRBJ2-1
TGTGCCAGCAGTGCGAGTAATGAGCAGTTCTTC
CASSASNEQFF
>NA|TRBV19|once|TRBJ1-5
TGTGCCAGTAGAGGAGCCAATCAGCCCCAGCATTTT
CASRGANQPQHF
>NA|TRBV20-1|NA|TRBJ1-5
TGCAGTGCTAGTCGGGGAGGGTCGTGGGGTAGCAATCAGCCCCAGCATTTT
CSASRGGSWGSNQPQHF
>NA|TRBV5-1|NA|TRBJ1-1
TGCGCCAGCAGCTTGGGAAGGGGGAGGTACACTGAAGCTTTCTTT
CASSLGRGRYTEAFF
>TRBD1|TRBV19|NA|TRBJ2-3
TGTGCCAGTAGTATTGGGACAGGGTACACAGATACGCAGTATTTT
CASSIGTGYTDTQYF
>TRBD2|TRBV6-5|once|TRBJ2-7
TGTGCCAGCAGGGCAGCGGGGGGCCCTCGAGACGAGCAGTACTTC
CASRAAGGPRDEQYF
>TRBD2|TRBV18|NA|TRBJ2-1
TGTGCCAGCTCACCACTAACGGGGGGGTACAATGAGCAGTTCTTC
CASSPLTGGYNEQFF
>NA|TRBV19|NA|TRBJ1-1
TGTGCCAGTAGTATAGCCCGGAACACTGAAGCTTTCTTT
CASSIARNTEAFF
>NA|TRBV6-5|NA|TRBJ2-6
TGTGCCAGCAGTTATTACGTTGGCTCTGGGGCCAACGTCCTGACTTTC
CASSYYVGSGANVLTF
>TRBD1|TRBV24-1|NA|TRBJ2-2
TGTGCCACCAGCGGGGACAGGGAAAACACCGGGGAGCTGTTTTTT
CATSGDRENTGELFF
>NA|TRBV6-1|NA|TRBJ2-4
TGTGCCAGCAGTGAAGGAGGGGGAGTCCAAAACATTCAGTACTTC
CASSEGGGVQNIQYF
>TRBD1|TRBV19|NA|TRBJ2-7
TGTGCCAGTAGTTTCGGGACAGGCTACGAGCAGTACTTC
CASSFGTGYEQYF
>NA|TRBV7-2|NA|TRBJ2-3
TGTGCCAGCAGCTTAATCCCCTCAGATACGCAGTATTTT
CASSLIPSDTQYF
>NA|TRBV7-9|NA|TRBJ2-1
TGTGCCAGCAGCTTAGGCCTTACTTCCTACAATGAGCAGTTCTTC
CASSLGLTSYNEQFF
>TRBD2|TRBV24-1|NA|TRBJ2-7
TGTGCCACCAGCATCCCGGGACTAGCGGGAGTTAGGATATCCTACGAGCAGTACTTC
CATSIPGLAGVRISYEQYF
>TRBD1|TRBV28|NA|TRBJ1-2
TGTGCCAGCACCCCGACAGGGGGCCTTGCCTATGGCTACACCTTC
CASTPTGGLAYGYTF
>TRBD2|TRBV7-8|NA|TRBJ2-1
TGTGCCAGCAGCCCCGGACTAGCGGGAGTCTCCTACAATGAGCAGTTCTTC
CASSPGLAGVSYNEQFF
>TRBD1|TRBV7-9|NA|TRBJ1-1
TGTGCCAGCAGCTTTAGGGGGACAGGCATGAACACTGAAGCTTTCTTT
CASSFRGTGMNTEAFF
>TRBD1|TRBV28|NA|TRBJ2-2
TGTGCCAGCAGCCCCCGGACAGGGGGCTTGAAAGGCACCGGGGAGCTGTTTTTT
CASSPRTGGLKGTGELFF
>NA|TRBV30|NA|TRBJ2-3
TGTGCCTGGAGCCCAAGTACAGATACGCAGTATTTT
CAWSPSTDTQYF
>NA|TRBV6-4|NA|TRBJ2-6
TGTGCCAGCAGCCCGACGCTTGAAGGGGCCAACGTCCTGACTTTC
CASSPTLEGANVLTF
>NA|TRBV25-1|NA|TRBJ2-7
TGTGCCAGCAGTGAATATACACGGGACGAGCAGTACTTC
CASSEYTRDEQYF
>TRBD2|TRBV6-1|NA|TRBJ2-7
TGTGCCAGCAGTGAAGGACTAGCGACGAACTACGAGCAGTACTTC
CASSEGLATNYEQYF
>TRBD1|TRBV9|NA|TRBJ1-1
TGTGCCAGCAGCCCCCGACAGGGAGAGGTAGGAATGAACACTGAAGCTTTCTTT
CASSPRQGEVGMNTEAFF
>NA|TRBV6-5|few|TRBJ1-5
TGTGCCAGCAGCCTCGACAGTTACAATCAGCCCCAGCATTTT
CASSLDSYNQPQHF
>NA|TRBV27|NA|TRBJ2-7
TGTGCCAGCAGTTTAACCCCCGGGATCAGCAACGAGCAGTACTTC
CASSLTPGISNEQYF
>NA|TRBV7-3|once|TRBJ2-1
TGTGCCAGCAGCTTAACGGCGGGCGCAATTCAGGGTTCCGAGCAGTTCTTC
CASSLTAGAIQGSEQFF
>TRBD2|TRBV27|few|TRBJ2-7
TGTGCCAGCAGTTTAGCTAGCGGGGACTCCTACGAGCAGTACTTC
CASSLASGDSYEQYF
>NA|TRBV18|NA|TRBJ1-1
TGTGCCAGCTCACCAGCAAGGCAAATGAACACTGAAGCTTTCTTT
CASSPARQMNTEAFF